This paragraph covers one T cell receptor beta chain sequence. What it binds is unknown. CD45RO-negative CD8 cells positively selected for CCR7 made up the naive population, which excluded terminally differentiated effector memory CD45RA+ cells. The material for each subset, its genomic DNA, was split evenly across several immunoSEQ plates. Each replicate PCR on the sorted subsets used roughly 190 ng DNA (around 30,000 T cell genomes). TCRdb keeps only in-frame clones here, not all; method: immunoSEQ multiplex PCR. The sample consists of about 2,100,000 clones, about 92% of them appearing once. This entry belongs to a study of shared clonotypes between healthy human individuals. With 5 bases removed from V and 7 bases from J, the gap between germline ends came to 14 bases. The CDR3 extends over 14 amino acids. Germline lookup yields CDR1 SGHVS and CDR2 FQNEAQ. Regarding the study as a whole: Non-shared clonotypes displayed generation probabilities falling below those of clonotypes present in all four donors.

This chain links TRBV7-8 with TRBJ1-4; D is perhaps TRBD1 (5 bases). The sequence was obtained from a man aged 18-30 years in good health. Some clones in this sample may be carry-over from other donors' samples. The specimen was naive CD8+ T cells from PBMCs. CDR3 coding DNA: TGTGCCAGCAGCCCCGCTGGGGCAGGTGAAAAACTGTTTTTT. Protein: CASSPAGAGEKLFF.